This is a list of T cell receptor beta chains from one sample in a study of blood T cell repertoires in COVID-19. This table comes from immunoSEQ multiplex PCR, and its TCRdb copy is limited to in-frame clones, with some not included. The repertoire holds about 250,000 clones, with roughly 86% as singletons. The sequencing input was peripheral blood. All receptors come from a woman older than 75 with COVID-19, enrolled during active disease. Each CDR3 is given with its conserved first and last residue. The D gene is left open where the match is weak. Size tells how often a clone was seen (once, few, many) or the class of an expanded clone, and some rows leave it out.

v_call	j_call	clone_size	d_call	cdr3_aa	cdr3_nt
TRBV18	TRBJ2-2	.	TRBD1	CASSRVSRTGRFTGELFF	TGTGCCAGCTCGCGAGTCTCCCGGACAGGGAGATTTACCGGGGAGCTGTTTTTT
TRBV7-9	TRBJ1-1	.	.	CASSSFGHTAEAFF	TGTGCCAGCAGCTCCTTCGGACATACGGCTGAAGCTTTCTTT
TRBV6-5	TRBJ2-3	.	TRBD2	CASSPPGAGGSTQYF	TGTGCCAGCAGTCCTCCGGGAGCGGGGGGATCTACGCAGTATTTT
TRBV3-1/TRBV3-2	TRBJ2-2	few	TRBD2	CASSLTSGGHFTGELFF	TGTGCCAGCAGCCTGACTAGCGGGGGACACTTCACCGGGGAGCTGTTTTTT
TRBV2	TRBJ2-7	.	.	CASSGGSYEQYF	TGTGCCAGCAGTGGAGGGTCCTACGAGCAGTACTTC
TRBV12-3/TRBV12-4	TRBJ1-1	.	.	CASSPGSAEAFF	TGTGCCAGCAGCCCCGGGAGCGCTGAAGCTTTCTTT
TRBV6-5	TRBJ1-2	.	.	CASSSTGLGGYTF	TGTGCCAGCAGTAGCACAGGGCTAGGTGGCTACACCTTC
TRBV19	TRBJ1-1	.	TRBD1	CASSDRVGTEAFF	TGTGCCAGTAGCGACAGGGTCGGCACTGAAGCTTTCTTT
TRBV12-3/TRBV12-4	TRBJ2-2	.	.	CASRRQAGELFF	TGTGCCAGCAGACGACAGGCCGGGGAGCTGTTTTTT
TRBV6-5	TRBJ1-2	.	.	CASSSLGLKGGYTF	TGTGCCAGCAGTTCGCTTGGTCTCAAGGGGGGCTACACCTTC
TRBV28	TRBJ1-1	.	.	CASSLTDTEAFF	TGTGCCAGCAGTCTGACTGACACTGAAGCTTTCTTT
TRBV2	TRBJ1-6	.	.	CASSGRGRVGNSPLHF	TGTGCCAGCAGTGGAAGGGGCAGGGTGGGCAATTCACCCCTCCACTTT
TRBV29-1	TRBJ1-1	.	TRBD1	CSVDRANTEAFF	TGCAGCGTCGACAGGGCTAACACTGAAGCTTTCTTT
TRBV19	TRBJ1-2	.	.	CASSSEVDSYGYTF	TGTGCCAGTAGCTCGGAGGTGGACAGCTATGGCTACACCTTC
TRBV9	TRBJ2-3	.	TRBD2	CASSVVGRGGTDTQYF	TGTGCCAGCAGCGTAGTTGGGCGGGGGGGCACAGATACGCAGTATTTT
TRBV28	TRBJ1-1	.	.	CASGQTDSNTEAFF	TGTGCCAGCGGTCAGACTGACTCGAACACTGAAGCTTTCTTT
TRBV12-3/TRBV12-4	TRBJ1-2	.	.	CASSIGGPFVYTF	TGTGCCAGCAGTATCGGGGGACCATTCGTCTACACCTTC
TRBV11-2	TRBJ2-7	.	TRBD2	CASSLRGSGGPSYEQYF	TGTGCCAGCAGCTTACGGGGTAGCGGGGGCCCATCCTACGAGCAGTACTTC
TRBV5-6	TRBJ1-1	.	.	CASSMGSGKENTEAFF	TGTGCCAGCAGCATGGGGTCGGGAAAGGAGAACACTGAAGCTTTCTTT
TRBV5-8	TRBJ1-5	.	TRBD1	CASSYGQGGQPQHF	TGTGCCAGCAGCTACGGACAGGGTGGTCAGCCCCAGCATTTT
TRBV4-3	TRBJ2-2	.	TRBD2	CASSQGILGGAVGELFF	TGCGCCAGCAGCCAAGGAATTCTCGGGGGGGCCGTCGGGGAGCTGTTTTTT
TRBV11-2	TRBJ2-4	.	.	CASSLAGADIQYF	TGTGCCAGCAGCTTAGCAGGGGCCGACATTCAGTACTTC
TRBV24-1	TRBJ2-1	.	TRBD2	CATSDLTAGGFNEQFF	TGTGCCACCAGTGATTTGACAGCGGGGGGGTTCAATGAGCAGTTCTTC
TRBV3-1/TRBV3-2	TRBJ1-1	.	.	CASSQEGASNTEAFF	TGTGCCAGCAGCCAAGAGGGGGCGTCGAACACTGAAGCTTTCTTT
TRBV7-9	TRBJ1-2	.	.	CASSLNSGGYTF	TGTGCCAGCAGCTTAAATTCTGGCGGCTACACCTTC
TRBV5-1	TRBJ1-2	few	.	CASSFSSYYGYTF	TGCGCCAGCAGCTTTAGCAGCTACTATGGCTACACCTTC
TRBV6-1	TRBJ1-6	.	.	CASSEANRNSPLHF	TGTGCCAGCAGTGAAGCGAACAGAAATTCACCCCTCCACTTT
TRBV5-1	TRBJ2-1	.	.	CASGTAGRDNEQFF	TGCGCCAGCGGGACGGCGGGGAGAGACAATGAGCAGTTCTTC
TRBV5-1	TRBJ1-3	once	.	CASSPDTSSGNTIYF	TGCGCCAGCAGCCCAGACACCTCCTCTGGAAACACCATATATTTT
TRBV18	TRBJ2-2	.	TRBD2	CASSPPGLAGAQRRTGELFF	TGTGCCAGCTCACCACCCGGACTAGCGGGGGCCCAAAGGCGGACCGGGGAGCTGTTTTTT
TRBV7-2	TRBJ2-7	.	.	CASSLSNRDYEQYF	TGTGCCAGCAGCTTAAGCAACAGGGACTACGAGCAGTACTTC
TRBV5-4	TRBJ1-2	.	TRBD1	CASRGQGDGYTF	TGTGCCAGCAGGGGACAGGGTGATGGCTACACCTTC
TRBV3-1/TRBV3-2	TRBJ2-4	.	.	CASSHPIRMGQNIQYF	TGTGCCAGCAGCCACCCCATCAGGATGGGCCAAAACATTCAGTACTTC
TRBV7-3	TRBJ1-1	.	TRBD1	CASSSATGGTEAFF	TGTGCCAGCAGCTCCGCGACAGGGGGGACTGAAGCTTTCTTT
TRBV24-1	TRBJ2-2	.	.	CATSQGNTGELFF	TGTGCCACCAGTCAGGGAAACACCGGGGAGCTGTTTTTT
TRBV7-2	TRBJ2-1	.	TRBD1	CASSSGQALYNEQFF	TGTGCCAGCAGCTCCGGACAGGCCTTATACAATGAGCAGTTCTTC
TRBV2	TRBJ1-2	.	TRBD1	CASSALGTGVGYTF	TGTGCCAGCAGCGCTTTAGGGACAGGGGTTGGCTACACCTTC
TRBV6-1	TRBJ2-4	.	TRBD1	CASSVRTGVTKNIQYF	TGTGCCAGCAGTGTAAGGACAGGGGTAACCAAAAACATTCAGTACTTC
TRBV5-1	TRBJ1-3	.	.	CASSLGQGYGNTIYF	TGCGCCAGCAGCTTGGGGCAGGGATATGGAAACACCATATATTTT
TRBV29-1	TRBJ1-1	.	TRBD1	CSVWDRGLNTEAFF	TGCAGCGTTTGGGACAGGGGCCTGAACACTGAAGCTTTCTTT
TRBV5-4	TRBJ2-1	few	TRBD2	CASSFTGTRGNEQFF	TGTGCCAGCAGCTTTACCGGGACTAGGGGCAATGAGCAGTTCTTC
TRBV6-5	TRBJ1-3	.	TRBD1	CASSYRRDRENTIYF	TGTGCCAGCAGTTACCGAAGGGACAGGGAAAACACCATATATTTT
TRBV7-8	TRBJ1-3	.	.	CASSVTTGRSGNTIYF	TGTGCCAGCAGTGTGACTACAGGGCGCTCTGGAAACACCATATATTTT
TRBV4-1	TRBJ1-3	.	.	CASSQEGRTGISGNTIYF	TGCGCCAGCAGCCAAGAGGGGCGAACAGGTATCTCTGGAAACACCATATATTTT
TRBV19	TRBJ2-7	.	TRBD2	CASGSGGLNYEQYF	TGTGCCAGTGGTAGCGGGGGCCTAAACTACGAGCAGTACTTC
TRBV10-3	TRBJ2-2	once	.	CAITGVADGELFF	TGTGCCATCACTGGAGTAGCGGACGGGGAGCTGTTTTTT
TRBV9	TRBJ2-5	.	TRBD1	CASSVGDRGGNKETQYF	TGTGCCAGCAGCGTAGGGGACAGGGGCGGTAACAAAGAGACCCAGTACTTC
TRBV13	TRBJ2-7	.	TRBD2	CASSTSRTYEQYF	TGTGCCAGCTCGACTAGCCGGACCTACGAGCAGTACTTC
TRBV6-5	TRBJ1-2	.	.	CASILEQGRDYGYTF	TGTGCCAGCATTCTCGAACAGGGAAGGGACTATGGCTACACCTTC
TRBV14	TRBJ2-5	.	.	CASSPVPGHWETQYF	TGTGCCAGCAGTCCAGTCCCGGGACACTGGGAGACCCAGTACTTC
TRBV7-9	TRBJ2-3	.	.	CASSRSSTDTQYF	TGTGCCAGCAGCCGTTCTAGCACAGATACGCAGTATTTT
TRBV4-1	TRBJ1-1	.	.	CASSPPQGNTEAFF	TGCGCCAGCAGCCCTCCCCAGGGGAACACTGAAGCTTTCTTT
TRBV6-2/TRBV6-3	TRBJ2-3	few	TRBD2	CASSYGTSFPDTQYF	TGTGCCAGCAGTTACGGGACTAGCTTTCCAGATACGCAGTATTTT
TRBV28	TRBJ1-4	once	TRBD1	CASSLAGTGDEKLFF	TGTGCCAGCAGTTTAGCCGGGACAGGAGATGAAAAACTGTTTTTT
TRBV6-4	TRBJ1-5	once	TRBD1	CASSPTGGDKQPQHF	TGTGCCAGCAGCCCGACAGGGGGGGATAAACAGCCCCAGCATTTT
TRBV5-1	TRBJ1-2	.	.	CASSFTGTAGGYTF	TGCGCCAGCAGCTTCACAGGGACGGCTGGTGGCTACACCTTC
TRBV27	TRBJ2-5	once	TRBD1	CASSLGQGETQYF	TGTGCCAGCAGCCTGGGACAGGGGGAGACCCAGTACTTC
TRBV4-3	TRBJ2-7	.	.	CASSQDRVSEVSSYEQYF	TGCGCCAGCAGCCAAGATCGGGTTAGTGAGGTCTCCTCCTACGAGCAGTACTTC
TRBV27	TRBJ2-2	.	.	CASSLQANTGELFF	TGTGCCAGCAGTCTTCAGGCGAACACCGGGGAGCTGTTTTTT
TRBV6-5	TRBJ1-2	.	.	CASSYSDRVYYGYTF	TGTGCCAGCAGTTACTCGGACAGAGTGTACTATGGCTACACCTTC